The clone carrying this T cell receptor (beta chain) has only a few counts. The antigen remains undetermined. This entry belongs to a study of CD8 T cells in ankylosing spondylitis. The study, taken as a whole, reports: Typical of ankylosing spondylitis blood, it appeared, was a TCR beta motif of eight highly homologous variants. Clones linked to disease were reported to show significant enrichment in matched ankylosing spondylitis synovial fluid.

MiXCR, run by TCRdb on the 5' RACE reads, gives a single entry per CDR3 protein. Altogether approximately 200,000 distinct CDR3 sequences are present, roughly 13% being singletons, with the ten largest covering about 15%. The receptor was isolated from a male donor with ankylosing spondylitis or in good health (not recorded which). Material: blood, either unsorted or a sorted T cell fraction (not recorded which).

CDR3 loop: CASSLWVVETQYF. CDR3 in DNA: TGTGCCAGCAGCTTATGGGTAGTGGAGACCCAGTACTTC. The chain uses TRBV7-2 and TRBJ2-5; no definite D call. Trimming pared 2 bases from V and 5 bases from J, leaving 9 bases between. The CDR3 has 13 amino acids. Germline V gene sequence: CDR1 SGHTA, CDR2 FQGNSA.